The table lists the clone carrying this T cell receptor beta chain with a few counts. No antigen is known for it. This specimen comes from a study of blood T cells in healthy people across ages. A J-beta primer mix and a sample-barcoded 5' primer were used in a second PCR of roughly 6 to 12 cycles. TCRdb processed the 5' RACE reads anew with MiXCR; each CDR3 protein has one entry. The sample carries 780,000 or so distinct CDR3 sequences, around 50% recorded once. The CDR3 totals 15 residues. J lost 7 bases, V lost 0 bases, and 6 bases had no gene match. The germline gives CDR1 SQVTM, CDR2 ANQGSEA. Study-wide results and caveats: Age showed a roughly linear inverse relationship with TCR beta diversity per million T cells.

V and J are TRBV29-1 and TRBJ2-1; TRBD2 aligns across 10 bases. Material: blood. This TCR was recovered from a man between 40 and 49 years old in good health. The chain's CDR3 is CSVEDRSSGRNEQFF. The CDR3 coding sequence is TGCAGCGTTGAAGATCGGAGTAGCGGGAGGAATGAGCAGTTCTTC.